The sequence of this TCR beta chain was determined in a study of follicular helper T cells after annual influenza vaccination. Across the study: After each seasonal flu vaccination, blood came on days 0, 7 and 28. General study results and limits: Yearly vaccinations repeatedly recalled conserved clonotypes in ICOS+CD38+ cTfh.

The time point denotes: 2015-2016 season, 7 days after influenza vaccination. Donors were community-dwelling with no influenza vaccine in the prior 6 months. Vaccine contraindications, substance abuse, HIV/AIDS, active malignancy and active illness excluded donors. Clones were read by immunoSEQ multiplex PCR, and TCRdb kept only the in-frame ones, dropping some. Here the sample spans over 4,000 clones, over 80% being singletons. This CDR3 is 15 amino acids long. The ends lost 1 base at V and 3 bases at J; junction bases unmatched: 5. The germline gives CDR1 LGHNA, CDR2 YSLEER. Worth noting for this clone: Antigen unknown.

The J gene is TRBJ1-2, the V gene TRBV4-3; 7 positions agree with TRBD1. The TCR sequence derives from an adult who received the influenza vaccine. Sequencing was performed on CXCR5+ CD38- circulating T follicular helper cells from blood, taken 7 days after influenza vaccination. Subset given: circulating Tfh, non-naive CD4+CXCR5+PD-1+ (ICOS+CD38+ or ICOS-CD38-). CDR3 in DNA: TGCGCCAGCAGCCAAGGAGGGGGCCTTGACTATGGCTACACCTTC. It encodes CASSQGGGLDYGYTF.